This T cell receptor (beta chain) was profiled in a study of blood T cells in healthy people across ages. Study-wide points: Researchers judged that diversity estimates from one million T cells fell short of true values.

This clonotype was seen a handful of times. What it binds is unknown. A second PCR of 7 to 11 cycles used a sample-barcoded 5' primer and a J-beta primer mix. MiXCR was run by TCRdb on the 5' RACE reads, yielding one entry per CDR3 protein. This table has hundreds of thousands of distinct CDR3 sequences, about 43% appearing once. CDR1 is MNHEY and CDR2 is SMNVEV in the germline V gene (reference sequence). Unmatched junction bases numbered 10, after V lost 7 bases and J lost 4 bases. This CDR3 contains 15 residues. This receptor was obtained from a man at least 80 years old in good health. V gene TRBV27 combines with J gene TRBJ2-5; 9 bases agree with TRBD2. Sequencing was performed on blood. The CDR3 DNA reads TGTGCCAGCACCGTTAGCGGGAGTGGATTAGAGACCCAGTACTTC. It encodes CASTVSGSGLETQYF.